This entry describes one T cell receptor beta chain. The source of the sample is a study of blood T cell repertoires in COVID-19. Turning to the study itself: Spain, Italy and the United States supplied samples that represented acute and convalescent COVID-19.

The CDR3 has 14 amino acids. Trimming left V 3 bases short and J 3 bases short, with 12 bases between. CDR1 and CDR2 (germline): KGHSH, LQKENI. In the study's own analysis: Scientists estimated how many nucleated cells there were by amplifying reference gene primers. Using immunoSEQ multiplex PCR, the repertoire was profiled, and TCRdb retains in-frame clones only, with some absent. The V and J calls and clone size come from that table; D and trimming were worked out from the DNA. The data show approximately 260,000 clones, roughly 88% seen once. Patients from Seattle were sampled longitudinally, starting during active infection.

The source is a woman in her seventies with COVID-19, enrolled during active disease. The rearrangement uses TRBV18 and TRBJ2-7; D perhaps matches TRBD1 (6 bases). The sample consisted of peripheral blood. In DNA form, the CDR3 reads TGTGCCAGCTCACCCCTGGACAGAGGCTACGAGCAGTACTTC. Translated: CASSPLDRGYEQYF.